Each of the 10 T cell receptor beta chains below was sequenced from the same sample in a study of T cell repertoires in cytomegalovirus infection. TCRdb redid the calling of the reads with MiXCR, one entry per CDR3 protein. The sample has around 310,000 distinct CDR3 sequences; around a sixth are singletons. The sample consisted of PBMCs. The receptor source for this set is a human donor in good health (CMV status not recorded). Some clones in this sample may be carry-over from other donors' samples.

As for this clonotype: A read error may produce the germline difference seen at one junction end. The rearrangement links TRBV20-1 to TRBJ2-3, with D possibly TRBD2 on 5 matching bases. The germline V gene has CDR1 DFQATT and CDR2 SNEGSKA (reference sequence). CDR3 length equals 14 residues. The CDR3 loop is CSTRDKLRQHTQYF. The CDR3 coding sequence is TGCAGTACTAGAGACAAACTCCGGCAACATACGCAGTATTTT.

This clonotype was detected only a few times. This chain links TRBV7-9 with TRBJ1-2; no clear D gene. Germline assignment: CDR1 SEHNR and CDR2 FQNEAQ (reference sequence). V lost 1 base, J lost 0 bases, and 9 bases lay in between. The CDR3 covers 15 residues. CDR3 sequence: CASSLGQPANYGYTF. CDR3 bases: TGTGCCAGCAGCTTAGGGCAGCCAGCTAACTATGGCTACACCTTC.

This clonotype was seen only a few times. The chain has TRBV12-5 and TRBJ2-1, with 12 bases fitting TRBD2. The ends lost 3 bases at V and 5 bases at J; junction bases unmatched: 17. CDR3 length: 20 residues. In germline, CDR1 is LGHNT, CDR2 FRNRAP. CDR3 coding DNA: TGTGCTAGTGGTTTCCCCACTCGGTGGCTAGCGGGGGGGCGAGACAATGAGCAGTTCTTC. This sequence encodes CASGFPTRWLAGGRDNEQFF.

This clonotype was counted ten times or more. V usage is TRBV7-2 and J usage is TRBJ2-1; TRBD2 might be the D (6 bases). The CDR3 length is 17 residues. The germline V gene encodes CDR1 SGHTA and CDR2 FQGNSA. V lost 4 bases, J lost 5 bases, and 21 bases lay in between. The CDR3 region is CASSSDGTFPRNNEQFF. CDR3 DNA sequence: TGTGCCAGCAGCTCGGACGGGACTTTTCCTCGAAACAATGAGCAGTTCTTC.

This clonotype was recorded many times. This CDR3 is CASSTTGQGAAGANVLTF. The CDR3 region has the DNA TGTGCCAGCAGCACAACGGGACAGGGGGCAGCAGGGGCCAACGTCCTGACTTTC. The V call is TRBV7-2, the J call TRBJ2-6, with TRBD1 matching over 12 bases. This CDR3 has 18 amino acids. Germline loops: CDR1 SGHTA, CDR2 FQGNSA. J was trimmed by 4 bases and V by 5 bases; bases with no gene match: 9.

This clonotype was seen repeatedly, ten times or more. J is TRBJ2-5 and V is TRBV7-3; no definite D call. The CDR3 covers 12 residues. The germline V gene encodes CDR1 SGHTA and CDR2 FQGTGA. With 5 bases removed from V and 7 bases from J, the gap between germline ends came to 11 bases. The CDR3 here is CASSAQSGTQYF. The CDR3 region has the DNA TGTGCCAGCAGCGCCCAATCGGGGACCCAGTACTTC.

There are a few counts of this clonotype. The chain combines TRBV12-3 or TRBV12-4 with TRBJ1-3, with a weak D call TRBD1 (5 bases). This CDR3 comprises 18 residues. V was clipped by 6 bases and J by 0 bases, with 21 bases between them. CDR3 DNA: TGTGCCAGCAGAAACTACCTAGGGGACCTCTACTCTGGAAACACCATATATTTT. Translated: CASRNYLGDLYSGNTIYF.

This chain joins TRBV3-1 and TRBJ2-7; 9 bases are shared with TRBD2. V shed 1 base, J shed 1 base, and the junction held 5 bases outside the gene matches. The CDR3 sequence is 16 residues long. The V gene's germline CDR1 is LGHDT and CDR2 YNNKEL (reference sequence). CDR3 DNA: TGTGCCAGCAGCCAAGGACTAGCGGTTCTGTCCTACGAGCAGTACTTC. Its translation: CASSQGLAVLSYEQYF.

This clonotype was observed many times. The chain links TRBV7-2 to TRBJ2-6; D gene unclear. CDR3 length equals 17 residues. V shed 4 bases and J shed 0 bases, with 13 bases lying between them. Germline assignment: CDR1 SGHTA and CDR2 FQGNSA. The CDR3 DNA follows: TGTGCCAGCAGCTCCCCAGCAGCAATCTCTGGGGCCAACGTCCTGACTTTC. Its protein product is CASSSPAAISGANVLTF.

The rearrangement uses TRBV20-1 and TRBJ2-5, with 11 bases that match TRBD2. J was trimmed by 5 bases and V by 4 bases; bases with no gene match: 3. The CDR3 runs 13 residues. Germline lookup yields CDR1 DFQATT and CDR2 SNEGSKA (reference sequence). The CDR3, as DNA: TGCAGTGCTATTAGCGGGGGGGCGGAGACCCAGTACTTC. It codes for CSAISGGAETQYF.